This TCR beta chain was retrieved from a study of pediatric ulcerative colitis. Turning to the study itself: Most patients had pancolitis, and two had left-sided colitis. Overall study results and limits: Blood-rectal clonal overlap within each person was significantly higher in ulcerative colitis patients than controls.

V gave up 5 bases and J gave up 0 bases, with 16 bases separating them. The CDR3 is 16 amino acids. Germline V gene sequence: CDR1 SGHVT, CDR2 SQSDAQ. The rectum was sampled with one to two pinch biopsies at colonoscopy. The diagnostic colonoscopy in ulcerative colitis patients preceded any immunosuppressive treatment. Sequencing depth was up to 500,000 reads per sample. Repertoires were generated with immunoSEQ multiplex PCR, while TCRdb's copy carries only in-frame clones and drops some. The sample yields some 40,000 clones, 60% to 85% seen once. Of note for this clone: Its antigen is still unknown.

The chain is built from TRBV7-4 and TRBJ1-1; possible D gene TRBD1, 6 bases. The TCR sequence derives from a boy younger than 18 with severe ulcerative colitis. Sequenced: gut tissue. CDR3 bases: TGTGCCAGCAGCACCAGGACAGACGAAGTGAACACTGAAGCTTTCTTT. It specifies CASSTRTDEVNTEAFF.